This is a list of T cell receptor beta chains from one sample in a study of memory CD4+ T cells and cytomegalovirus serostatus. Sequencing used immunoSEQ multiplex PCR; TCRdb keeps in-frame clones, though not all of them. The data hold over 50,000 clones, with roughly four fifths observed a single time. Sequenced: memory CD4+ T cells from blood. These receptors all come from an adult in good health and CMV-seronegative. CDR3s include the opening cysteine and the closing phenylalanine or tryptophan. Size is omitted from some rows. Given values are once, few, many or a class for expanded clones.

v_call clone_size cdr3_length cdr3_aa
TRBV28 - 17 CASSLFGGRTSYNEQFF
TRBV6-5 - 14 CASSYLGRGYEQYF
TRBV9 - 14 CASSFTDSYTEAFF
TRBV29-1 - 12 CSGLGVNHGYTF
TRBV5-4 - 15 CASSLETGGGGGYTF
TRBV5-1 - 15 CASSPGWGQQETQYF
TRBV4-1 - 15 CASRREESGANVLTF
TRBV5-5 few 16 CASSSLRGYAKNIQYF
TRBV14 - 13 CASSLGLDQPQHF
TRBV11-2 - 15 CASSPWDRGFAEAFF
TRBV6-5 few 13 CASRQGQLYEQYF
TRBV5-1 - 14 CASSLALLEGGYTF
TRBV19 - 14 CASSIRGMGNIQYF
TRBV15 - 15 CATSPRISGANVLTF
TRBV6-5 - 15 CASSYSTQGPYEQYF
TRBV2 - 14 CASNVQGRGGEQYF
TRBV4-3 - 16 CASSQDLGTSNTEAFF
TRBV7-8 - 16 CASSLGRAMGNYGYTF
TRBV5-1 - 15 CASSLIGPQGGEQFF
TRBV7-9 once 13 CASSLGQTNEQFF
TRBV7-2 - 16 CASRLRITTGADGYTF
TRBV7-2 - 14 CASSLWPSTYEQYF